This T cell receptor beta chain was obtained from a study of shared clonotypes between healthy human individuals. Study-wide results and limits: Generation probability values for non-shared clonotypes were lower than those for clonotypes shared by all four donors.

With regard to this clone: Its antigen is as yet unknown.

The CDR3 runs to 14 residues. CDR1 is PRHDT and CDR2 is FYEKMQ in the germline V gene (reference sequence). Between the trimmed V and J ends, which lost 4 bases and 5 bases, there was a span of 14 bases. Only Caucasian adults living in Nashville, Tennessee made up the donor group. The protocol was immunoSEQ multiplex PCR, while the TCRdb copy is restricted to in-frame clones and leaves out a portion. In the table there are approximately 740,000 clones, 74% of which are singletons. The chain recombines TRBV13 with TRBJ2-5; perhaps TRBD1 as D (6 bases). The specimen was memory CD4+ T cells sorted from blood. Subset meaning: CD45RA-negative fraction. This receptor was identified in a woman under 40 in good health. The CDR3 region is CASSYTGSSETQYF. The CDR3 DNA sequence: TGTGCCAGCAGCTACACAGGGTCCTCGGAGACCCAGTACTTC.